Below are 26 T cell receptor beta chains sequenced from a single sample in a study of blood T cell repertoires in COVID-19. Method: immunoSEQ multiplex PCR; TCRdb's copy keeps in-frame clones and lacks some. The repertoire holds 210,000 or so clones, with 70% to 90% as singletons. What was sequenced was PBMCs or T cells enriched from blood (not recorded which). Source of these receptors: a man younger than 45 with acute COVID-19.

This clone was observed a few times. The chain carries TRBV6-1 and TRBJ1-1; the D is unclear. Trimming pared 2 bases from V and 8 bases from J, leaving 6 bases between. This CDR3 is 11 amino acids long. CDR1 is MNHNS, CDR2 SASEGT, per germline. CDR3 DNA: TGTGCCAGCAGTGAATGGCAGGAAGCTTTCTTT. It yields the protein CASSEWQEAFF.

The chain uses TRBV4-2 and TRBJ1-6, with D perhaps matching TRBD1 (6 bases). The germline V gene encodes CDR1 LGHNA and CDR2 YNFKEQ. This CDR3 has 15 amino acids. The V gene lost 0 bases and the J gene lost 8 bases, with 11 bases spanning the gap. This CDR3 reads CASSQDVGGDSPLHF. DNA for the CDR3: TGTGCCAGCAGCCAAGACGTAGGGGGAGATTCACCCCTCCACTTT.

This clone was recorded at least ten times. This chain links TRBV19 with TRBJ1-1, with no clear D. The CDR3 has 14 amino acids. Germline assignment: CDR1 LNHDA and CDR2 SQIVND (reference sequence). V lost 5 bases, J lost 5 bases, and 15 bases lay in between. The CDR3 sequence: CASSPRTGWTEAFF. Written as DNA, the CDR3 is TGTGCCAGTAGTCCCCGGACGGGGTGGACTGAAGCTTTCTTT.

The chain uses TRBV6-1 and TRBJ1-2; possibly TRBD1 for D (5 bases). The CDR3 totals 13 residues. The germline CDR1 and CDR2 sequences are MNHNS and SASEGT. V lost 2 bases to trimming and J lost 8 bases, with 12 bases between them. The CDR3 nucleotides read TGTGCCAGCAGTGAATTGGGGCTACGGGGCTACACCTTC. As protein: CASSELGLRGYTF.

This clone was seen only once. The chain combines TRBV5-1 with TRBJ2-3; weak D call: TRBD1 (6 bases). The germline V gene encodes CDR1 SGHRS and CDR2 YFSETQ. Trimming left V 2 bases short and J 2 bases short, with 9 bases between. The CDR3 sequence is 14 residues long. The CDR3 region is CASSFTGYTDTQYF. The CDR3 nucleotides read TGCGCCAGCAGCTTTACAGGGTACACAGATACGCAGTATTTT.

Comments on this clone: The junction and the germline gene differ at one end; a read error may be behind it. CDR3 region: CASRRDRSNTAAFF. The CDR3 DNA reads as TGTGCCAGCAGAAGAGACAGGTCCAACACTGCAGCTTTCTTT. The chain joins TRBV6-5 to TRBJ1-1, with D perhaps matching TRBD1 (6 bases). The CDR3 runs 14 residues. Per germline, CDR1 MNHEY and CDR2 SVGAGI.

This clone came up once. This chain's CDR3 is CASSRDISLQYF. CDR3 DNA sequence: TGTGCCAGCAGCCGCGACATTTCCCTGCAGTACTTC. The rearrangement links TRBV7-2 to TRBJ2-7; D unresolved. With 5 bases removed from V and 9 bases from J, the gap between germline ends came to 14 bases. There are 12 residues in the CDR3. Germline CDR1 and CDR2: SGHTA and FQGNSA.

J is TRBJ2-7 and V is TRBV5-6; 7 nucleotides agree with TRBD2. The CDR3 has 15 amino acids. The germline V gene encodes CDR1 SGHDT and CDR2 YYEEEE. Losses at the gene ends were 4 bases for V and 1 base for J; bases not matched to a gene: 8. CDR3 region: CASSIRGVKSYEQYF. The CDR3 region has the DNA TGTGCCAGCAGCATCCGGGGGGTTAAGTCCTACGAGCAGTACTTC.

The J gene is TRBJ1-1, the V gene TRBV29-1; TRBD1 matches at 12 bases. This CDR3 is 14 amino acids long. Trimming cost V 6 bases and J 5 bases; bases outside gene matches: 7. Germline-derived CDR1 and CDR2 are SQVTM and ANQGSEA. Written as DNA, the CDR3 is TGCAGCGTCCCGGGACAGGGGGCAGCAACTGAAGCTTTCTTT. Translating it yields CSVPGQGAATEAFF.

This chain uses TRBV7-9 with TRBJ2-4; the match to TRBD1 covers 7 bases. With V trimmed by 5 bases and J by 1 base, 11 bases remained unmatched. The germline V gene encodes CDR1 SEHNR and CDR2 FQNEAQ (reference sequence). CDR3 length: 17 residues. This CDR3 reads CASSPTTGYQAKNIQYF. CDR3 DNA: TGTGCCAGCAGCCCTACGACAGGGTATCAGGCCAAAAACATTCAGTACTTC.

This clone was seen once. The chain couples TRBV11-2 to TRBJ2-7; no reliable D call. Between the trimmed V and J ends, which lost 0 bases and 1 base, there was a span of 4 bases. The CDR3 length is 13 residues. Germline V CDR1 and CDR2: SGHAT, FQNNGV. The CDR3 loop is CASSLDRSYEQYF. CDR3 DNA: TGTGCCAGCAGCTTAGACAGGTCCTACGAGCAGTACTTC.

In this sample, this clone turned up a few times. The chain employs TRBV5-1 and TRBJ2-2, with unresolved D. The CDR3 spans 14 residues. Germline V gene sequence: CDR1 SGHRS, CDR2 YFSETQ. V lost 4 bases to trimming and J lost 6 bases, with 13 bases between them. CDR3 nucleotide sequence: TGCGCCAGCAGCCCGGAGCCCGGTCCCGGGGAGCTGTTTTTT. It is translated as CASSPEPGPGELFF.

This chain connects TRBV5-4 to TRBJ2-7; D may be TRBD1 (6 bases). This CDR3 is built from 12 residues. V lost 1 base to trimming and J lost 12 bases, with 14 bases between them. CDR1 and CDR2 (germline): SGHNT, YYREEE (reference sequence). In nucleotides, the CDR3 is TGTGCCAGCAGCTTGCCTTACAGGGAACCGTACTTC. As protein: CASSLPYREPYF.

The V and J genes are TRBV7-3 and TRBJ2-5, with 9 bases aligning to TRBD1. V shed 4 bases, J shed 4 bases, and the junction held 7 bases outside the gene matches. Germline-derived CDR1 and CDR2 are SGHTA and FQGTGA. The CDR3 spans 15 residues. The CDR3 nucleotides read TGTGCCAGCAGCTGGACGGGACAGGGCGGAGAGACCCAGTACTTC. Translation: CASSWTGQGGETQYF.

This sequence joins TRBV4-1 and TRBJ1-1; D perhaps matches TRBD1 (6 bases). The germline V gene has CDR1 MGHRA and CDR2 YSYEKL. V gave up 3 bases and J gave up 5 bases, with 13 bases separating them. There are 14 residues in the CDR3. The CDR3 spells CASSQGARATEAFF. The CDR3 bases are TGCGCCAGCAGCCAGGGGGCCAGGGCTACTGAAGCTTTCTTT.

The chain links TRBV5-1 to TRBJ1-6; 7 nucleotides agree with TRBD1. The CDR3 contains 16 residues. In germline, CDR1 is SGHRS, CDR2 YFSETQ. The V gene end was trimmed by 0 bases and the J gene end by 10 bases; junction bases not matched to a gene: 10. The CDR3 nucleotides are TGCGCCAGCAGCTTGGACGGGCAGGGGGTGGGATCACCCCTCCACTTT. Translated, it gives CASSLDGQGVGSPLHF.

V usage is TRBV9 and J usage is TRBJ1-3; maybe TRBD1 (5 bases). Looked up from germline, CDR1 is SGDLS and CDR2 is YYNGEE. Deletions cut 3 bases from V and 2 bases from J, with 9 bases between. CDR3 size: 14 residues. The CDR3 coding sequence is TGTGCCAGCAGCGAGGACACCCCTGGAAACACCATATATTTT. It yields the protein CASSEDTPGNTIYF.

This clone occurred once. The chain joins TRBV4-1 to TRBJ1-1; 8 nucleotides match TRBD1. This CDR3 has 18 amino acids. The germline CDR1 and CDR2 sequences are MGHRA and YSYEKL. V lost 2 bases and J lost 3; bases outside the gene matches: 14. The CDR3 nucleotides read TGCGCCAGCAGCCAAAACCACCTTACCACAGGGGGAGACACTGAAGCTTTCTTT. Translating gives CASSQNHLTTGGDTEAFF.

The rearrangement uses TRBV30 and TRBJ1-4; 7 bases are a match to TRBD1. CDR1 GTSNPN and CDR2 SVGIG come from the germline V gene (reference sequence). The CDR3 length is 15 residues. With V trimmed by 7 bases and J by 8 bases, 16 bases remained unmatched. CDR3 region: CASRTTGTAREKLFF. CDR3 bases: TGTGCCTCCCGAACTACCGGGACAGCTAGGGAAAAACTGTTTTTT.

Only one count was recorded for this clone. CDR3 bases: TGTGCCAGCAGCCAAGATTCCGGACAGGGGGCTGAAGCTTTCTTT. This sequence encodes CASSQDSGQGAEAFF. The chain carries TRBV3-1 (or the pseudogene TRBV3-2) and TRBJ1-1, with 10 bases matching TRBD1. Trimming at V came to 0 bases and at J to 6 bases, leaving 4 bases not matched to a gene. In germline, CDR1 is LGHDT, CDR2 YNNKEL (reference sequence). The CDR3 consists of 15 residues.

V and J are TRBV7-9 and TRBJ2-1; TRBD1 aligns across 8 bases. Germline V gene data show CDR1 as SEHNR and CDR2 as FQNEAQ (reference sequence). Unmatched junction bases numbered 2, after V lost 4 bases and J lost 6 bases. The CDR3 extends over 13 amino acids. The CDR3 spells CASSSTGANEQFF. The CDR3 coding sequence is TGTGCCAGCAGCTCGACAGGGGCCAATGAGCAGTTCTTC. Looking up the rest from reference TRBV7-9 and TRBJ2-1 gives the full variable domain: DTGVSQNPRHKITKRGQNVTFRCDPISEHNRLYWYRQTLGQGPEFLTYFQNEAQLEKSRLLSDRFSAERPKGSFSTLEIQRTEQGDSAMYLCASSSTGANEQFFGPGTRLTVL.

The V call is TRBV30, the J call TRBJ1-3; tentative D call: TRBD1 (6 bases). The CDR3 has 15 residues. The V end lost 0 bases, the J end lost 3 bases, and 12 bases lay between the germline ends. Germline values: CDR1 GTSNPN, CDR2 SVGIG (reference sequence). For the CDR3, the DNA is TGTGCCTGGAGTGTCTATTACAGGGATGGAAACACCATATATTTT. The encoded protein is CAWSVYYRDGNTIYF.

This rearrangement joins TRBV9 to TRBJ2-5; 7 positions match TRBD1. CDR1 is SGDLS and CDR2 is YYNGEE in the germline V gene. V trimming: 4 bases; J trimming: 2 bases; junction bases outside the gene matches: 5. The CDR3 covers 14 residues. CDR3 protein: CASSYGDRQETQYF. The CDR3 DNA is TGTGCCAGCAGCTACGGGGACAGACAAGAGACCCAGTACTTC.

This chain joins TRBV9 and TRBJ2-1; TRBD2 matches at 7 bases. Germline trimming cut 2 bases from V and 0 bases from J; bases unmatched to any gene: 5. This CDR3 comprises 16 residues. CDR1 is SGDLS, CDR2 YYNGEE, per germline. CDR3 in DNA: TGTGCCAGCAGCGTTCCCGGGGGGAACTCCTACAATGAGCAGTTCTTC. It is translated as CASSVPGGNSYNEQFF.

This clone was recorded only once. CDR3 DNA: TGTGCCAGCAGCTCATGGACAGGGGGACGTCTTGGCTACACCTTC. Its translation: CASSSWTGGRLGYTF. The J gene is TRBJ1-2, the V gene TRBV9; 10 bases line up with TRBD1. Losses at the gene ends were 4 bases for V and 7 bases for J; bases not matched to a gene: 10. Per the germline V gene, CDR1 is SGDLS and CDR2 is YYNGEE. There are 15 residues in the CDR3.

The rearrangement uses TRBV28 and TRBJ1-2; a weak D match, TRBD1 (6 bases). The germline V gene encodes CDR1 MDHEN and CDR2 SYDVKM. This CDR3 is 16 amino acids long. V was shortened by 6 bases and J by 2 bases, with 19 bases between the two germline ends. Here the CDR3 reads CASRFHSGTMNYGYTF. CDR3 nucleotide sequence: TGTGCCAGCAGGTTCCACTCCGGGACAATGAACTATGGCTACACCTTC.